Presented here are 12 T cell receptor gamma chains from one specimen sequenced in a study of fetal and pediatric gammadelta thymocytes. TCRdb called clones anew from the reads with CATT. The profile covers fewer than 300 gamma-chain clones, with about 3% appearing a single time and under 75% taken by the ten largest. The sample was non-Vgamma9Vdelta2 gamma-delta T cells from the thymus. Subset: CD3+gammadeltaTCR+ thymocytes not co-expressing Vgamma9 and Vdelta2. The receptors here all came from a child who underwent cardiac surgery and was recorded as healthy.

No call was made for the V gene; the J gene is TRGJ1 or TRGJ2. The CDR3 loop spans 12 amino acids. CDR3 in DNA: TGTGCCTTGTGGGAGGTGCTGTATAAGAAACTCTTT. Translating gives CALWEVLYKKLF.

Concerning this clone: A far larger clone is just one base off, so this is likely a read error. Within the sample, other DNA sequences also encode this same CDR3. The chain combines TRGV4 with TRGJ1 or TRGJ2. This CDR3 comprises 14 residues. The germline gives CDR1 EGSTGY, CDR2 YDSYTSSV. V trimming: 1 base; J trimming: 4 bases; junction bases outside the gene matches: 7. DNA of the CDR3: TGTGCCACCTGGGATGGTCCCATATATTATAAGAAACTCTTT. It is translated as CATWDGPIYYKKLF.

This clone was seen a few times. TCRdb's listed protein matches a much larger clone and diverges from this DNA's translation at residue 6, likely through a read error; the protein shown comes from the DNA. J is TRGJP and V is TRGV8. The CDR3 has 17 amino acids. V shed 3 bases, J shed 7 bases, and the junction held 9 bases outside the gene matches. In germline, CDR1 is VENAVY, CDR2 YDSYNSRV. The CDR3 DNA sequence: TGTGCCACCTGGGATGGGCCTCGGGAGTTGGGCAAAAAAATCAAGGTATTT. This codes for CATWDGPRELGKKIKVF.

About this clone itself: With only one base between it and a far larger clone, this is likely a read error. Other DNA sequences in the sample encode the same CDR3. The chain recombines TRGV5 with TRGJ1 or TRGJ2. Assignment of the J gene here rests on matching the DNA to germline, because TCRdb gives none. Per the germline V gene, CDR1 is VINAFY and CDR2 is YDVSNSKD. This CDR3 comprises 14 residues. In DNA, the CDR3 is TGCGCCACCTGGGACAGGCCTCAGCATTATAAGAAACTCTTT. It codes for CATWDRPQHYKKLF.

This clone was detected only a few times. The protein in TCRdb stems from a much larger clone and differs at residue 6 from this DNA's translation, likely a read error; here the protein is translated from the DNA. The rearrangement joins TRGV3 to TRGJ1 or TRGJ2. TCRdb does not report a J gene; here it was assigned by matching the DNA to germline references. Unmatched junction bases numbered 8, after V lost 3 bases and J lost 0 bases. Germline V gene lookup returns CDR1 VTNTFY and CDR2 YDVSTARD (reference sequence). The CDR3 has 15 amino acids. For the CDR3, the DNA is TGTGCCACCTGGGACGGGCGGGAGAATTATTATAAGAAACTCTTT. It is translated as CATWDGRENYYKKLF.

The V gene went uncalled, while the J gene is TRGJ1 or TRGJ2. This CDR3 has 11 amino acids. Written as DNA, the CDR3 is TGTGCCACCTGGGACGCCCCCAAGAAACTCTTT. This encodes CATWDAPKKLF.

In this sample, this clone turned up a few times. The V gene lacks a call, and TRGJP1 is the J gene. CDR3 length equals 13 residues. This CDR3 is CATWDTTGWFKIF. CDR3 nucleotides: TGTGCCACCTGGGATACCACTGGTTGGTTCAAGATATTT.

Only a few counts were recorded for this clone. A far larger clone is one nucleotide away, so this likely arose from a read error. J is TRGJP and V is TRGV5. Since TCRdb gives no J gene, matching the DNA to germline was used here to assign it. CDR3 size: 17 residues. After removal of 0 bases from V and 7 bases from J, the junction contained 6 bases not matched to a gene. Germline V gene data show CDR1 as VINAFY and CDR2 as YDVSNSKD. The CDR3 DNA is TGTGCCACCTGGGACAGGCCTCGGGAGTTGGGCAAAAAAATCAAGGTATTT. Translated: CATWDRPRELGKKIKVF.

As concerns this clone: The protein TCRdb lists belongs to a much larger clone and differs from this DNA's translation at residue 9, which points to a read error; the protein shown is made from the DNA. This chain joins TRGV8 and TRGJP. V was pared by 0 bases and J by 8 bases, with 7 bases of the junction left unmatched. The CDR3 loop spans 17 amino acids. CDR1 and CDR2 (germline): VENAVY, YDSYNSRV. The CDR3 DNA follows: TGTGCCACCTGGGATAGGCCTCGGAAGTTGGGCAAAAAAATCAAGGTATTT. This sequence encodes CATWDRPRKLGKKIKVF.

This clone appeared a few times. A far larger clone lies a single base away; this is likely a read error. The same CDR3 arises from other DNA sequences in this sample as well. The chain recombines TRGV5 with TRGJ1 or TRGJ2. The J gene, missing from TCRdb, was assigned here through DNA to germline matching. Germline V CDR1 and CDR2: VINAFY, YDVSNSKD. The CDR3 sequence is 14 residues long. CDR3 sequence reads: CATWDRPQHYKKLF. Here the CDR3 DNA reads TGTGCCACTTGGGACAGGCCTCAGCATTATAAGAAACTCTTT.

This clone was found a few times. The mismatch at residue 5 between this DNA's translation and the TCRdb protein of a much larger clone likely reflects a read error; the protein shown is translated from the DNA. The chain uses TRGV9 and TRGJP1. In the absence of a J gene in TCRdb, the DNA was matched to germline to assign it here. There are 15 residues in the CDR3. In germline, CDR1 is GITISATS, CDR2 ISYDGTV (reference sequence). V gave up 5 bases and J gave up 0 bases; unmatched junction bases: 6. This CDR3 reads CALWGVNTTGWFKIF. CDR3 DNA sequence: TGTGCCTTGTGGGGCGTAAATACCACTGGTTGGTTCAAGATATTT.

Regarding this clone: TCRdb's listed protein matches a much larger clone and diverges from this DNA's translation at residue 3, likely through a read error; the protein shown comes from the DNA. The rearrangement links TRGV4 to TRGJ1 or TRGJ2. The V gene's germline CDR1 is EGSTGY and CDR2 YDSYTSSV. The CDR3 totals 16 residues. The CDR3 loop is CANWDGPFQRYYKKLF. Here the CDR3 DNA reads TGTGCCAACTGGGATGGGCCATTTCAACGTTATTATAAGAAACTCTTT.